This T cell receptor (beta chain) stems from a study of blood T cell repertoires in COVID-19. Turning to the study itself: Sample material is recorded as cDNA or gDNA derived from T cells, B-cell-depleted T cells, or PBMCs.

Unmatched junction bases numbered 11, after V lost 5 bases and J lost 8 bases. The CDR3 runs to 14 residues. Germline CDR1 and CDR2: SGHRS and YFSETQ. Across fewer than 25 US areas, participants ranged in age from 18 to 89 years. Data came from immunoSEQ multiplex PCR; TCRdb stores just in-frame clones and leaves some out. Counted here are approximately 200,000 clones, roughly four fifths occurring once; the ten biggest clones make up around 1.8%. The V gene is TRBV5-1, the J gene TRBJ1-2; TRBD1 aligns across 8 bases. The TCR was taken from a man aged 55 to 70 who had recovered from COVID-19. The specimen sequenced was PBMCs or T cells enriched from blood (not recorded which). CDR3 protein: CASSSEGTGYGYTF. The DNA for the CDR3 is TGCGCCAGCAGTAGCGAGGGGACAGGCTACGGCTACACCTTC.